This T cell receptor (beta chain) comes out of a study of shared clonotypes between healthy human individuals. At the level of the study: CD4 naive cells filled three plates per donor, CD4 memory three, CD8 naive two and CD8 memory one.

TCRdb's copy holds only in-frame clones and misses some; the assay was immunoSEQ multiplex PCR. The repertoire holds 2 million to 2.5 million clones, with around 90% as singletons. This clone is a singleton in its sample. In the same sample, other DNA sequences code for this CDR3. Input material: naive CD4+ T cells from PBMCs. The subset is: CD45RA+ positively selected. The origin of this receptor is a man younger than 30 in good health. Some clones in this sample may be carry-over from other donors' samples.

The CDR3 DNA sequence: TGTGCCAGCAGCTTAAGGAGACACAATGAGCAGTTCTTC. Its translation: CASSLRRHNEQFF. V is TRBV7-2 and J is TRBJ2-1, with no clear D. This CDR3 comprises 13 residues. V was clipped by 2 bases and J by 5 bases, with 7 bases between them. Germline V gene lookup returns CDR1 SGHTA and CDR2 FQGNSA.